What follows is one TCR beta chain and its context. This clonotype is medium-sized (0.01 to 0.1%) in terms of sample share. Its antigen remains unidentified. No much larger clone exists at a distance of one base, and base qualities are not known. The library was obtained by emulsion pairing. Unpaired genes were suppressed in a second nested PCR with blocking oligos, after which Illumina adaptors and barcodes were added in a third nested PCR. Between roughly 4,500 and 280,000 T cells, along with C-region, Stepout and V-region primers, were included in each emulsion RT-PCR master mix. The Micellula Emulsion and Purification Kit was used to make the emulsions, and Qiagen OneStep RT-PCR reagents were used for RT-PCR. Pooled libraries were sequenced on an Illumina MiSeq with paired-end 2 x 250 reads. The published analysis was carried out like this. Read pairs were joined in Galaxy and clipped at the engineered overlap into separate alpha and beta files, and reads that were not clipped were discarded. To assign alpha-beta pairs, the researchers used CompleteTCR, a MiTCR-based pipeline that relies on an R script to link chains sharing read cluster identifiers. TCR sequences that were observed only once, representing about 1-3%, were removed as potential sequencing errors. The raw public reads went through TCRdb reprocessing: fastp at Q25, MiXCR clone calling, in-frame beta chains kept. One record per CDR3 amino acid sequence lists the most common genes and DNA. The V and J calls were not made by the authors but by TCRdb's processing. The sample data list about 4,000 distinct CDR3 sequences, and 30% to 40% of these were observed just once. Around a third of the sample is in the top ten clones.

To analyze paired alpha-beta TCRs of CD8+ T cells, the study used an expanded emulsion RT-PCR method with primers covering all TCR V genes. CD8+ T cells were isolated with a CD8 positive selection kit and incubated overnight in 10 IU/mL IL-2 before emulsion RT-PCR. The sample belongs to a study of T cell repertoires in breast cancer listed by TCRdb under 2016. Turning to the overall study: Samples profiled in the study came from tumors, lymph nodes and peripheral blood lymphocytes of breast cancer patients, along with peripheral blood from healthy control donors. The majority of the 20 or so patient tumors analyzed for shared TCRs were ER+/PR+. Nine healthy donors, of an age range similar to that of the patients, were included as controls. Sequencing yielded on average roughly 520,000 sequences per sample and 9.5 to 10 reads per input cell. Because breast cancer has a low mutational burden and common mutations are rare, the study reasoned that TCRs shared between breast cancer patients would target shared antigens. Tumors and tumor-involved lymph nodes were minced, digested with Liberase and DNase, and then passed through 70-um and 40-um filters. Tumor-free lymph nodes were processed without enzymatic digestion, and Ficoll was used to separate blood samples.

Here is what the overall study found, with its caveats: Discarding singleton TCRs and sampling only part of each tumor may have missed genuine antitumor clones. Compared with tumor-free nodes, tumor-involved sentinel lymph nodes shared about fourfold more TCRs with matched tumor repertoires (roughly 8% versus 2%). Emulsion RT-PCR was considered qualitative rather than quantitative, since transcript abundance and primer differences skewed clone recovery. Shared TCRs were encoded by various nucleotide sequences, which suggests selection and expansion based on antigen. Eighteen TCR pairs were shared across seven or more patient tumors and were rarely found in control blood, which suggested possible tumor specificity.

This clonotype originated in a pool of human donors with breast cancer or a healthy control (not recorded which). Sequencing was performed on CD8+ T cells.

In nucleotides, the sequence is TGTGCCAGCAGCTTGGACAGCCGAGAAGCTTTCTTT. The resulting protein is CASSLDSREAFF. Recombination connected TRBV11-2 to TRBJ1-1; possibly the D gene is TRBD1, per 6 matching bases. From its cysteine to its phenylalanine, the CDR3 spans 12 amino acids. Of the read, only the CDR3 DNA is kept; its 36 bases are in frame from base 1. CDR1 SGHAT and CDR2 FQNNGV are derived from the germline V gene. V was cut back by 3 bases and J by 8 bases, leaving a gap of 10 bases between them.